A selection of T cell receptor beta chains follows, all from one sample in a study of beta chain features in type 1 diabetes. Profiled with immunoSEQ multiplex PCR; TCRdb holds only in-frame clones, not every one. The sample shows approximately 170,000 clones, roughly 63% of them seen only once. Sequences were obtained from naive CD4+ T cells from blood. The source of these receptors is a man aged 25 to 40 with type 1 diabetes. Both conserved end residues are part of each CDR3. The order of the fields is V gene, clone size, D gene, J gene, CDR3 DNA, CDR3 protein. A D gene is named only where the DNA matches it firmly. Only some rows state a clone size, as once, few, many or a class for expanded clones.

TRBV30,-,-,TRBJ2-1,TGTGCCTGGAGTGTAGGGAATCACAATGAGCAGTTCTTC,CAWSVGNHNEQFF
TRBV4-3,once,-,TRBJ1-1,TGCGCCAGCAGCCAGATTCTAGTTTTGAACACTGAAGCTTTCTTT,CASSQILVLNTEAFF
TRBV9,-,-,TRBJ2-7,TGTGCCAGCAGCGCGACAGGACGTAACTACGAGCAGTACTTC,CASSATGRNYEQYF
TRBV28,-,TRBD1,TRBJ1-2,TGTGCCAGCAGCTATCCGGGACAGACTGATTATGGCTACACCTTC,CASSYPGQTDYGYTF
TRBV29-1,-,-,TRBJ1-4,TGCAGCGTTGCCCGGGGCGGTGAAAAACTGTTTTTT,CSVARGGEKLFF
TRBV9,-,TRBD1,TRBJ1-5,TGTGCCAGCAGCTCCGGACAGGGAGGGCATCAGCCCCAGCATTTT,CASSSGQGGHQPQHF
TRBV5-6,once,-,TRBJ2-7,TGTGCCAGCAGCAGCCGATACCCAGTCTCCTACGAGCAGTACTTC,CASSSRYPVSYEQYF
TRBV18,-,TRBD1,TRBJ2-7,TGTGCCAGCTCACCACCGGACAGGGGTAACGAGCAGTACTTC,CASSPPDRGNEQYF
TRBV27,-,TRBD1,TRBJ1-2,TGTGCCAGCAGTACGGGACAGAACTATGGCTACACCTTC,CASSTGQNYGYTF
TRBV25-1,-,-,TRBJ1-6,TGTGCCAGCAGCCAGACGGAAAAGAATTCACCCCTCCACTTT,CASSQTEKNSPLHF
TRBV7-9,few,-,TRBJ1-1,TGTGCCAGCAGCTTGGCAGGCCCCGAAGCTTTCTTT,CASSLAGPEAFF
TRBV11-2,-,-,TRBJ1-4,TGTGCCAGCAGCTTACAGGGGCCGCGGAATAATGAAAAACTGTTTTTT,CASSLQGPRNNEKLFF
TRBV13,-,-,TRBJ2-6,TGTGCCAGCAGCTTATCGGGCAGATTAACCTCTGGGGCCAACGTCCTGACTTTC,CASSLSGRLTSGANVLTF
TRBV7-9,-,TRBD1,TRBJ1-4,TGTGCCAGCAGCCCCGGACAGGGGGAGGAGGGTGAAAAACTGTTTTTT,CASSPGQGEEGEKLFF
TRBV29-1,-,-,TRBJ2-1,TGCAGCGTTGAAAACAGGAGGAGCTCCTACAATGAGCAGTTCTTC,CSVENRRSSYNEQFF
TRBV30,-,-,TRBJ2-7,TGTGCCTGGAGGGCCAACCTCCCATCCGTAGGAAAATACGAGCAGTACTTC,CAWRANLPSVGKYEQYF
TRBV10-3,-,-,TRBJ2-7,TGTGCCATCAGTGAGCAGGTTTACGAGCAGTACTTC,CAISEQVYEQYF
TRBV4-3,-,TRBD2,TRBJ2-5,TGCGCCAGCAGCCCTTGGACTAGCGGGGGGCCAGAACTGCAAGAGACCCAGTACTTC,CASSPWTSGGPELQETQYF
TRBV4-3,-,-,TRBJ2-1,TGCGCCAGCAGCCGCCGAAGAGTTGGGGAAAATGAGCAGTTCTTC,CASSRRRVGENEQFF
TRBV5-1,-,-,TRBJ2-1,TGCGCCAGCAGCTTGGACAATGAGCAGTTCTTC,CASSLDNEQFF
TRBV27,few,-,TRBJ1-6,TGTGCCAGCAGTTTGGGGGGCCTGCAGTCACCCCTCCACTTT,CASSLGGLQSPLHF
TRBV4-3,-,-,TRBJ2-6,TGCGCCAGCAGCCAAGTTCTTGTAACTTCTGGGGCCAACGTCCTGACTTTC,CASSQVLVTSGANVLTF
TRBV28,once,TRBD2,TRBJ2-5,TGTGCCAGCAGTTTAGGACTAGCGGGGGAGACCCAGTACTTC,CASSLGLAGETQYF
TRBV29-1,-,-,TRBJ1-1,TGCAGCGTTCAGGGTACTACTGAAGCTTTCTTT,CSVQGTTEAFF
TRBV29-1,few,-,TRBJ2-5,TGCAGCGTTGCTCCTATTCAAGAGACCCAGTACTTC,CSVAPIQETQYF
TRBV9,-,TRBD2,TRBJ2-3,TGTGCCAGCAGCCCCCAAGCGGGGGGGCCCGCAGATACGCAGTATTTT,CASSPQAGGPADTQYF
TRBV7-2,-,-,TRBJ1-1,TGTGCCAGCAGACAGGGATGGAACACTGAAGCTTTCTTT,CASRQGWNTEAFF
TRBV23-1,-,-,TRBJ2-1,TGCGCCAGCAGTCAGGCGTGGAATGAGCAGTTCTTC,CASSQAWNEQFF
TRBV7-9,-,TRBD1,TRBJ2-4,TGTGCCAGCAGCTTCGACAGGGAGTCCAAAAACATTCAGTACTTC,CASSFDRESKNIQYF
TRBV29-1,few,-,TRBJ2-7,TGCAGCGTGGAGACATTCGACGAGCAGTACTTC,CSVETFDEQYF
TRBV29-1,-,-,TRBJ2-7,TGCAGCGTTGATACAGACAACGAGCAGTACTTC,CSVDTDNEQYF
TRBV5-6,-,-,TRBJ2-2,TGTGCCAGCAGCTTGATCCCGGTGATGAACACCGGGGAGCTGTTTTTT,CASSLIPVMNTGELFF
TRBV7-6,-,TRBD1,TRBJ2-5,TGTGCCAGCAGCTCCCAGACAGGGCTCAACCAAGAGACCCAGTACTTC,CASSSQTGLNQETQYF
TRBV29-1,few,TRBD1,TRBJ1-1,TGCAGCGTTGCCGGGACAGGACGCCACATGAACACTGAAGCTTTCTTT,CSVAGTGRHMNTEAFF
TRBV6-5,-,-,TRBJ1-1,TGTGCCAGCCTTCGGAACACTGAAGCTTTCTTT,CASLRNTEAFF
TRBV4-1,-,-,TRBJ1-4,TGCGCCAGCAGCCAAGATGCGGGGGACGAAAAACTGTTTTTT,CASSQDAGDEKLFF
TRBV9,few,TRBD1,TRBJ2-1,TGTGCCAGCAGCGAACAGGGGAGCTCCTACAATGAGCAGTTCTTC,CASSEQGSSYNEQFF
TRBV30,once,-,TRBJ1-4,TGTGCCTGGACTCCCCTCTCGGGTGCAACTAATGAAAAACTGTTTTTT,CAWTPLSGATNEKLFF
TRBV30,-,-,TRBJ1-1,TGTGCCTGGAGTGTAAGTCTCCTAGGCAGGGTAAACACTGAAGCTTTCTTT,CAWSVSLLGRVNTEAFF
TRBV29-1,few,TRBD1,TRBJ2-7,TGCAGCGTCGGGCCGGACAGGGGTCACGAGCAGTACTTC,CSVGPDRGHEQYF
TRBV4-2,-,TRBD1,TRBJ2-7,TGTGCCAGCAGCCGAGAGGGACAGGGTGGATACTACGAGCAGTACTTC,CASSREGQGGYYEQYF
TRBV4-3,-,-,TRBJ1-2,TGCGCCAGCAGCCCCGGGACGGAGGTTGGCTACACCTTC,CASSPGTEVGYTF
TRBV4-1,-,-,TRBJ2-3,TGCGCCAGCAGCCAAGATCCTAGCTCAGATACGCAGTATTTT,CASSQDPSSDTQYF
TRBV5-1,few,-,TRBJ2-3,TGCGCCAGCGCCCGGGCCTACCAATCCACAGATACGCAGTATTTT,CASARAYQSTDTQYF
TRBV6-5,-,TRBD2,TRBJ2-1,TGTGCCAGCCGAAAGGGACTAGCGGGGAACAATGAGCAGTTCTTC,CASRKGLAGNNEQFF
TRBV10-3,-,TRBD1,TRBJ2-4,TGTGCCATCAGAGGGACAGAAAACATTCAGTACTTC,CAIRGTENIQYF
TRBV7-9,-,TRBD1,TRBJ1-4,TGTGCCAGCAGCCCACACACGTCGGGACAGGGGGCGCGGGAAAAACTGTTTTTT,CASSPHTSGQGAREKLFF
TRBV30,-,-,TRBJ1-5,TGTGCCTGGAGTGTACTGGATAGCAATCAGCCCCAGCATTTT,CAWSVLDSNQPQHF
TRBV6-1,once,-,TRBJ1-1,TGTGCCAGCAGCCTCCTTCCGGGTGAAGCTTTCTTT,CASSLLPGEAFF
TRBV5-1,-,TRBD2,TRBJ2-5,TGCGCCAGCAGCTTGGTAGCGGGGCTCCAAGAGACCCAGTACTTC,CASSLVAGLQETQYF
TRBV18,-,-,TRBJ2-5,TGTGCCAGCTCACCATTAGACCAAGAGACCCAGTACTTC,CASSPLDQETQYF
TRBV20-1,-,-,TRBJ1-2,TGCAGTGCTAGAGATTCTGGTGGCTACACCTTC,CSARDSGGYTF